Presented here are 16 T cell receptor beta chains from one specimen sequenced in a study of blood T cell repertoires in COVID-19. Profiled with immunoSEQ multiplex PCR; TCRdb holds only in-frame clones, not every one. The data show 180,000 or so clones, about nine tenths seen once. The sample consisted of PBMCs or T cells enriched from blood (not recorded which). All receptors come from a woman between 18 and 30 years old who had recovered from COVID-19.

CDR3 region: CASSLVGGGMSATDTQYF. In nucleotides, the CDR3 is TGTGCCAGCAGCTTAGTGGGGGGTGGGATGTCAGCCACAGATACGCAGTATTTT. The chain has TRBV7-2 and TRBJ2-3; tentatively, D is TRBD2 (6 bases). In germline, CDR1 is SGHTA, CDR2 FQGNSA. Trimming stripped 1 base from V and 2 bases from J, with 19 bases between. The CDR3 is 18 amino acids. Based on the CDR3 plus reference TRBV7-2 and TRBJ2-3, the full variable domain is GAGVSQSPSNKVTEKGKDVELRCDPISGHTALYWYRQSLGQGLEFLIYFQGNSAPDKSGLPSDRFSAERTGGSVSTLTIQRTQQEDSAVYLCASSLVGGGMSATDTQYFGPGTRLTVL.

A few counts support this clone. This chain joins TRBV6-5 and TRBJ2-4; D might be TRBD2 (5 bases). CDR1 MNHEY and CDR2 SVGAGI come from the germline V gene. Trimming removed 10 bases from V and 0 bases from J, with 10 bases in between. The CDR3 runs 13 residues. In nucleotides, the CDR3 is TGTGCCACCAGCGGACTAGCCAAAAACATTCAGTACTTC. Protein sequence: CATSGLAKNIQYF.

The rearrangement uses TRBV5-4 and TRBJ2-5, with 8 bases matching TRBD2. Germline CDR1 reads SGHNT; CDR2 reads YYREEE (reference sequence). J was trimmed by 1 base and V by 2 bases; bases with no gene match: 10. The CDR3 sequence is 17 residues long. Here the CDR3 DNA reads TGTGCCAGCAGCTTACTCATGGGCGGGAGGCTCCAAGAGACCCAGTACTTC. Translated, it gives CASSLLMGGRLQETQYF.

With respect to this clone: The sample holds other DNA sequences that translate to the same CDR3. V is TRBV6-5 and J is TRBJ2-1, with TRBD2 matching over 10 bases. The CDR3 sequence is 15 residues long. After removal of 5 bases from V and 4 bases from J, the junction contained 5 bases not matched to a gene. Germline V gives CDR1 MNHEY, CDR2 SVGAGI. CDR3 sequence reads: CASSKLAGLYNEQFF. The CDR3 DNA sequence: TGTGCCAGCAGTAAACTAGCGGGACTATACAATGAGCAGTTCTTC.

This chain uses TRBV28 with TRBJ2-7; TRBD2 matches 7 bases. Germline values: CDR1 MDHEN, CDR2 SYDVKM. With 2 bases clipped from V and 5 bases from J, the junction kept 12 bases outside the gene matches. This CDR3 region has 16 residues. The CDR3 region is CASSLGGLAGLNEQYF. The DNA for the CDR3 is TGTGCCAGCAGTTTAGGCGGGTTAGCGGGTTTGAACGAGCAGTACTTC. The whole variable domain, filled in from reference TRBV28 and TRBJ2-7, reads DVKVTQSSRYLVKRTGEKVFLECVQDMDHENMFWYRQDPGLGLRLIYFSYDVKMKEKGDIPEGYSVSREKKERFSLILESASTNQTSMYLCASSLGGLAGLNEQYFGPGTRLTVT.

The rearrangement joins TRBV6-5 to TRBJ1-2; maybe TRBD1 (5 bases). The germline V gene has CDR1 MNHEY and CDR2 SVGAGI. V was cut by 6 bases and J by 5 bases, with 13 bases left in between. The CDR3 sequence is 13 residues long. CDR3 sequence: CASRRTRLYGYTF. The CDR3 nucleotides are TGTGCCAGCAGGCGGACAAGACTTTATGGCTACACCTTC.

The chain couples TRBV28 to TRBJ2-7, with 8 bases fitting TRBD1. With 5 bases clipped from V and 3 bases from J, the junction kept 6 bases outside the gene matches. This CDR3 has 14 residues. The germline V gene encodes CDR1 MDHEN and CDR2 SYDVKM. The CDR3 region has the DNA TGTGCCAGCAGTATTAGCGACAGGGGCTACGAGCAGTACTTC. It translates to CASSISDRGYEQYF.

The chain combines TRBV4-1 with TRBJ2-7; 7 bases agree with TRBD2. There are 16 residues in the CDR3. V was pared by 4 bases and J by 2 bases, with 11 bases of the junction left unmatched. CDR1 is MGHRA and CDR2 is YSYEKL in the germline V gene. The CDR3 bases are TGCGCCAGCAGCCCATTAGCGGGTGGATCCCCCTACGAGCAGTACTTC. As protein: CASSPLAGGSPYEQYF.

V usage is TRBV2 and J usage is TRBJ2-5, with 15 bases fitting TRBD2. V lost 8 bases and J lost 0; bases outside the gene matches: 10. The CDR3 consists of 18 residues. The V gene's germline CDR1 is SNHLY and CDR2 FYNNEI. The CDR3 DNA is TGTGCCAGCCGAGGGGGACTAGCGGGAGGATCGTACCAAGAGACCCAGTACTTC. It translates to CASRGGLAGGSYQETQYF.

This chain uses TRBV3-1 (or the pseudogene TRBV3-2) with TRBJ2-1, with TRBD2 matching 7 bases. The J segment lost 7 bases and the V segment lost 0 bases, leaving 9 bases of the junction unmatched. Germline CDR1 LGHDT, CDR2 YNNKEL (reference sequence). This CDR3 comprises 16 residues. CDR3 region: CASSQEGAGAGNEQFF. The CDR3 region has the DNA TGTGCCAGCAGCCAAGAAGGTGCGGGAGCGGGGAATGAGCAGTTCTTC.

This clone was detected a few times. The chain carries TRBV28 and TRBJ2-4; TRBD1 agrees at 7 bases. The CDR3 loop spans 14 amino acids. CDR1 is MDHEN and CDR2 is SYDVKM in the germline V gene. The J segment lost 2 bases and the V segment lost 5 bases, leaving 3 bases of the junction unmatched. CDR3 amino acids: CASSRQGPKNIQYF. The CDR3 DNA follows: TGTGCCAGCAGTCGACAGGGCCCCAAAAACATTCAGTACTTC.

The CDR3 protein is CASSFGETYEQYF. The DNA of the CDR3 is TGCGCCAGCAGCTTTGGGGAGACCTACGAGCAGTACTTC. The chain couples TRBV5-1 to TRBJ2-7; TRBD2 is a possible D gene (5 bases). Germline V gives CDR1 SGHRS, CDR2 YFSETQ. Trimming took off 2 bases at V and 2 bases at J, with 8 bases between the two ends. This CDR3 is built from 13 residues.

The J gene is TRBJ1-2, the V gene TRBV18; D is possibly TRBD1 (5 bases). Trimming shortened V by 1 base and J by 5 bases, and 14 bases separated the two germline ends. CDR3 size: 15 residues. Germline assignment: CDR1 KGHSH and CDR2 LQKENI. The CDR3 sequence is CASSPQGTPLYGYTF. DNA of the CDR3: TGTGCCAGCTCACCACAGGGGACTCCCCTTTATGGCTACACCTTC.

The V gene is TRBV28, the J gene TRBJ1-6; D unclear. Trimming cost V 5 bases and J 5 bases, with 13 bases left between them. Per the germline V gene, CDR1 is MDHEN and CDR2 is SYDVKM. The CDR3 has 15 amino acids. Written as DNA, the CDR3 is TGTGCCAGCAGTGGCAACATAGCCGATAATTCACCCCTCCACTTT. This sequence encodes CASSGNIADNSPLHF.

This clone occurred a few times. The rearrangement uses TRBV2 and TRBJ2-1, with 7 bases lining up with TRBD2. CDR1 and CDR2 (germline): SNHLY, FYNNEI. The CDR3 totals 15 residues. Trimming removed 5 bases from V and 3 bases from J; junction bases left unmatched: 7. CDR3 bases: TGTGCCAGCAGTATCAGCGGGGCCTTCTACAATGAGCAGTTCTTC. It encodes CASSISGAFYNEQFF. Supplemented by reference TRBV2 and TRBJ2-1, the full variable domain reads EPEVTQTPSHQVTQMGQEVILRCVPISNHLYFYWYRQILGQKVEFLVSFYNNEISEKSEIFDDQFSVERPDGSNFTLKIRSTKLEDSAMYFCASSISGAFYNEQFFGPGTRLTVL.

The rearrangement joins TRBV27 to TRBJ2-7; no clear D. The V gene's germline CDR1 is MNHEY and CDR2 SMNVEV (reference sequence). CDR3 size: 14 residues. Trimming stripped 3 bases from V and 3 bases from J, with 12 bases between. DNA for the CDR3: TGTGCCAGCAGTTTTCGAACAGATTTCTACGAGCAGTACTTC. This sequence encodes CASSFRTDFYEQYF.